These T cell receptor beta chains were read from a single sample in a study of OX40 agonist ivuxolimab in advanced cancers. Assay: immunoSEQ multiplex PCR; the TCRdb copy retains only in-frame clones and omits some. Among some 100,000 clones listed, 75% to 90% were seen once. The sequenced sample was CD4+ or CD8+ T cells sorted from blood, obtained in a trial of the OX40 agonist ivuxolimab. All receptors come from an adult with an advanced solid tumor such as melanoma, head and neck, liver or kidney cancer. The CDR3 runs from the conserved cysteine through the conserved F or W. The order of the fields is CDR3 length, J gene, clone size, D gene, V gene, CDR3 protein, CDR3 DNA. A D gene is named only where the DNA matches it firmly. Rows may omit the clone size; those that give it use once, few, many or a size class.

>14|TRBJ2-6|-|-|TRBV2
CASRGASGANVLTF
TGTGCCAGCAGGGGGGCCTCTGGGGCCAACGTCCTGACTTTC
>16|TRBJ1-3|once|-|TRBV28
CASSPTSQGSGNTIYF
TGTGCCAGCAGTCCCACCTCACAGGGCTCGGGAAACACCATATATTTT
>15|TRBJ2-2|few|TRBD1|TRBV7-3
CASSSTGADTGELFF
TGTGCCAGCAGCTCGACAGGGGCGGACACCGGGGAGCTGTTTTTT
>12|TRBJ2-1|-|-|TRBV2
CASNRPINEQFF
TGTGCCAGCAATCGGCCGATCAATGAGCAGTTCTTC
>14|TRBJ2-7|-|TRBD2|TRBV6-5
CASSVAGEGYEQYF
TGTGCCAGCAGTGTAGCGGGAGAGGGATACGAGCAGTACTTC
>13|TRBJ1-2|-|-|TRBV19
CASSIDRNYGYTF
TGTGCCAGTAGTATCGACCGAAACTATGGCTACACCTTC
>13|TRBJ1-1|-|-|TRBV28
CASGTQVRTEAFF
TGTGCCAGCGGAACACAGGTTCGCACTGAAGCTTTCTTT
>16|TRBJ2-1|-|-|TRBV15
CATSVGRARRYNEQFF
TGTGCCACCAGCGTTGGGCGGGCCCGGAGATACAATGAGCAGTTCTTC
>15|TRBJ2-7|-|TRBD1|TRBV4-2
CASSPARDRAYEQYF
TGTGCCAGCAGCCCGGCCCGGGACAGGGCCTACGAGCAGTACTTC
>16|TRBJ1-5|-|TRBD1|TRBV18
CANSPTGTGGLQPQHF
TGTGCCAACTCACCAACCGGGACAGGGGGACTTCAGCCCCAGCATTTT
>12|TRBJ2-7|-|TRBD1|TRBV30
CAWRTGIHEQYF
TGTGCCTGGCGGACAGGTATCCACGAGCAGTACTTC
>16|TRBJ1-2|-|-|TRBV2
CASSDRGFRANYGYTF
TGTGCCAGCAGTGACAGGGGCTTTCGAGCTAACTATGGCTACACCTTC
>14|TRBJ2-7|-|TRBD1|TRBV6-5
CASSYLGQGYEQYF
TGTGCCAGCAGTTACTTAGGACAGGGCTACGAGCAGTACTTC
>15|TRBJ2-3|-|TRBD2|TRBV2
CASSESSGRKDTQYF
TGTGCCAGCAGTGAATCTAGCGGGAGGAAGGATACGCAGTATTTT
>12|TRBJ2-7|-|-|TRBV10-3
CAITNRANEQYF
TGTGCCATCACGAACAGGGCCAACGAGCAGTACTTC
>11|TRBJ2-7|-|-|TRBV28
CASSPGYEQYF
TGTGCCAGCAGTCCCGGATACGAGCAGTACTTC
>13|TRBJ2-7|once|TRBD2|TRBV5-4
CASRAGGRYEQYF
TGTGCCAGCCGAGCGGGGGGCAGATACGAGCAGTACTTC
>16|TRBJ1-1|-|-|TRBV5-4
CASSPGGTFMNTEAFF
TGTGCCAGCAGCCCGGGCGGGACGTTCATGAACACTGAAGCTTTCTTT
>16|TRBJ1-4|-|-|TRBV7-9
CASSPRGSATNEKLFF
TGTGCCAGCAGCCCTAGAGGGAGTGCAACTAATGAAAAACTGTTTTTT
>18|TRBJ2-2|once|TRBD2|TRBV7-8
CASSVGLAGAANTGELFF
TGTGCCAGCAGCGTCGGACTAGCGGGAGCCGCGAACACCGGGGAGCTGTTTTTT
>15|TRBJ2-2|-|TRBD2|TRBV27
CASSLTSGGPRELFF
TGTGCCAGCAGTTTGACTAGCGGGGGTCCCCGGGAGCTGTTTTTT
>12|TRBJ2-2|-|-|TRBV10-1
CASSEYTGELFF
TGCGCCAGCAGTGAGTACACCGGGGAGCTGTTTTTT
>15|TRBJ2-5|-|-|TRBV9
CASSVGAQTDETQYF
TGTGCCAGCAGCGTTGGGGCCCAAACGGATGAGACCCAGTACTTC
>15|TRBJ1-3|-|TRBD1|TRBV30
CAWTRGQGHGNTIYF
TGTGCCTGGACCAGGGGACAGGGACATGGAAACACCATATATTTT
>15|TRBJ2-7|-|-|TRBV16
CASSQYGGATYEQYF
TGTGCCAGCAGCCAATACGGTGGAGCTACCTACGAGCAGTACTTC
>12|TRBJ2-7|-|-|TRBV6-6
CASGTGAYEQYF
TGTGCCAGCGGTACAGGAGCCTACGAGCAGTACTTC
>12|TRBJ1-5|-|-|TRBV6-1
CASGAGSQPQHF
TGTGCCAGCGGAGCAGGGTCTCAGCCCCAGCATTTT
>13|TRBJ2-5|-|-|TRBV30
CAWRGGGLETQYF
TGTGCCTGGAGAGGGGGGGGGCTGGAGACCCAGTACTTC
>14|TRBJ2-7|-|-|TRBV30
CAWSAPRAWDEQYF
TGTGCCTGGAGTGCCCCCCGGGCCTGGGACGAGCAGTACTTC
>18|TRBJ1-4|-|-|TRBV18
CASSFGNPSTATNEKLFF
TGTGCCAGCTCATTTGGGAACCCTTCAACCGCAACTAATGAAAAACTGTTTTTT
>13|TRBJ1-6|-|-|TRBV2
CASSQTPQGPLHF
TGTGCCAGCAGTCAAACCCCACAAGGCCCCCTCCACTTT
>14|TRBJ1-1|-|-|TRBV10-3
CAIRGPYENTEAFF
TGTGCCATCAGGGGGCCATACGAAAACACTGAAGCTTTCTTT
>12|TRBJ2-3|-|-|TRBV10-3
CAISQFTDTQYF
TGTGCCATCAGTCAATTCACAGATACGCAGTATTTT
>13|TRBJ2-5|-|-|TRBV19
CASSGTLQETQYF
TGTGCCAGTAGTGGGACACTCCAAGAGACCCAGTACTTC
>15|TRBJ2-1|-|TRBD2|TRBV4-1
CASSQEIAGGFEQFF
TGCGCCAGCAGCCAAGAGATAGCGGGAGGCTTTGAGCAGTTCTTC
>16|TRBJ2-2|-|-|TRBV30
CAWSVRLGQNTGELFF
TGTGCCTGGAGTGTACGCCTGGGGCAGAACACCGGGGAGCTGTTTTTT
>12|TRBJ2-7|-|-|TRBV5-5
CASSSHRVEQYF
TGTGCCAGCAGCTCGCACAGGGTCGAGCAGTACTTC
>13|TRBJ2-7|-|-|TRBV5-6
CASSGGFMREQYF
TGTGCCAGCAGCGGGGGCTTTATGCGTGAGCAGTACTTC
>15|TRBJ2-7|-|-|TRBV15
CATSRDINRAYEQYF
TGTGCCACCAGCAGAGACATCAACAGGGCCTACGAGCAGTACTTC
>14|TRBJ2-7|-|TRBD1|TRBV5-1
CASSLRTGGAEQYF
TGCGCCAGCAGCTTACGGACAGGGGGAGCCGAGCAGTACTTC
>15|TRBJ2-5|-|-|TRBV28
CASSPWGGFQETQYF
TGTGCCAGCAGTCCGTGGGGTGGTTTCCAAGAGACCCAGTACTTC
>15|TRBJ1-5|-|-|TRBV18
CASSPDSSSNQPQHF
TGTGCCAGCTCACCAGACAGCTCGAGCAATCAGCCCCAGCATTTT
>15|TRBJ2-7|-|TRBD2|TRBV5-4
CASSSSGGSSYEQYF
TGTGCCAGCAGTTCTAGCGGGGGGTCCTCCTACGAGCAGTACTTC
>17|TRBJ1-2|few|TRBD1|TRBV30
CAWSVPTFGTGIYGYTF
TGTGCCTGGAGTGTACCAACCTTTGGGACAGGCATCTATGGCTACACCTTC
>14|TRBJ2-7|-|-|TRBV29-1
CSVDSTGKPYEQYF
TGCAGCGTTGACTCTACGGGGAAGCCCTACGAGCAGTACTTC